The T cell receptor (beta chain) under discussion was sequenced for a study of tumor-infiltrating lymphocytes in oesophageal squamous cell carcinoma. MiXCR, run by TCRdb on the PCR reads, gives a single entry per CDR3 protein. The sample shows about 20,000 distinct CDR3 sequences, 40% of them seen only once. In this sample, this clonotype turned up a few times. Germline CDR1 and CDR2: SGHTA and FQGTGA. J gave up 4 bases and V 1 base, and 8 bases lay outside the gene matches. The CDR3 runs 17 residues. This clonotype originated in a male donor with esophageal squamous cell carcinoma. This chain links TRBV7-3 with TRBJ2-5; 11 bases line up with TRBD2. The sequenced sample was blood. The DNA of the CDR3 is TGTGCCAGCAGCTTAAATAGCGGGAGGGCCGGGAGAGAGACCCAGTACTTC. Protein product: CASSLNSGRAGRETQYF. The variable domain in full, with the rest retrieved from reference TRBV7-3 and TRBJ2-5, is GAGVSQTPSNKVTEKGKYVELRCDPISGHTALYWYRQSLGQGPEFLIYFQGTGAADDSGLPNDRFFAVRPEGSVSTLKIQRTERGDSAVYLCASSLNSGRAGRETQYFGPGTRLLVL.